This T cell receptor (beta chain) appears in the sequencing data of a study of human T cells and chemical hapten exposure. Time point noted: patch test 1, 2 weeks after DPC sensitization. Treatment here: therapeutic diphenylcyclopropenone sensitization with weekly scalp DPC. Overall study findings and caveats: Controls had significantly fewer large CDR3 similarity clusters than were formed by expanded TCRs.

V shed 0 bases, J shed 10 bases, and the junction held 10 bases outside the gene matches. The germline V gene encodes CDR1 DFQATT and CDR2 SNEGSKA (reference sequence). The CDR3 covers 15 residues. In the study's own analysis: The median was roughly 91,000 TCRs per sample, ranging 23,224 to 690,600. TCRdb redid the calling of the RACE reads with MiXCR, one entry per CDR3 protein. These V and J calls originate from TCRdb's pipeline instead of the authors' own analysis. This table has about 70,000 distinct CDR3 sequences, over 7.5% appearing once. This clonotype was observed many times. Antigen unknown. The rearrangement joins TRBV20-1 to TRBJ2-1; 9 bases align to TRBD2. Material: whole blood, obtained in connection with sensitization to the hapten diphenylcyclopropenone (DPC). The source is a woman aged 35 to 49 with alopecia areata. Some clones in this sample may be carry-over from other donors' samples. For the CDR3, the DNA is TGCAGTGCTAGAGAAATGATAGCGGGGGCCCTAGAGCAGTTCTTC. Its protein is CSAREMIAGALEQFF.